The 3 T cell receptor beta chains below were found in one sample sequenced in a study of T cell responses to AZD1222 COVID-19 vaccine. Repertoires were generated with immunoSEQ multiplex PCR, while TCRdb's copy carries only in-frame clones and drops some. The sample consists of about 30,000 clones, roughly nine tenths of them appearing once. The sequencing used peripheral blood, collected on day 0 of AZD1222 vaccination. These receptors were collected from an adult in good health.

The CDR3 DNA reads TGTGCCAGCAGTGAAGGGTGGGGCCGGGGCAATCAGCCCCAGCATTTT. This codes for CASSEGWGRGNQPQHF. The chain couples TRBV2 to TRBJ1-5; tentatively, D is TRBD1 (5 bases). V lost 1 base and J 2 bases, leaving 12 bases between the germline ends. The germline gives CDR1 SNHLY, CDR2 FYNNEI. The CDR3 is 16 amino acids.

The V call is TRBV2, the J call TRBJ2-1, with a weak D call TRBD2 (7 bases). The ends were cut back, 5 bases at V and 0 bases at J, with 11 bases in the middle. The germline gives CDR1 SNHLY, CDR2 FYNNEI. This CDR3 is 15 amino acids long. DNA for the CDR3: TGTGCCAGCAGTTCGGGGGGCGCCTCCTACAATGAGCAGTTCTTC. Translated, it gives CASSSGGASYNEQFF.

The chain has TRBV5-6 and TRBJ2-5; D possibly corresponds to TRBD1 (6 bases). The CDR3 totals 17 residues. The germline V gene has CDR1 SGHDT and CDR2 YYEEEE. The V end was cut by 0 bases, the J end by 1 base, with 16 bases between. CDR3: CASSLARGPGLQETQYF. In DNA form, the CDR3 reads TGTGCCAGCAGCTTGGCCAGGGGCCCTGGCCTCCAAGAGACCCAGTACTTC.